This T cell receptor (beta chain) was identified during a study of shared clonotypes between healthy human individuals (dated by TCRdb to the early 2020s). Regarding the research as a whole: A few men and two women, aged 18 to 49 years, made up the cohort. For each donor, three plates each were used for CD4 naive and CD4 memory, two plates were used for CD8 naive, and one plate was used for CD8 memory. Blood TCR repertoires of several healthy adults were deeply sequenced to estimate repertoire size and the extent of clonotype sharing between individuals. Different laboratories and diverse techniques were used to prepare libraries and sequence TCR repertoires, to increase sequencing depth and limit assay-specific biases. Each donor's leukapheresis produced roughly between about 0.85 and 10 billion PBMCs.

The research as a whole found: Pairwise subsampling indicated that sequencing depth was expected to affect the degree of clonotype sharing among donors. Sampling was restricted to blood, and TCR repertoires in tissues likely differ from the TCR repertoires found in blood. When a few donors were compared, the shared fraction of clonotypes was about 5.5% for naive CD4, over 3% for naive CD8, more than 2% for memory CD4, and around 0.37% for memory CD8. Even with the large sequencing depth, rarefaction of the sorted-subset datasets indicated that sequencing was incomplete. Compared with non-shared clonotypes, clonotypes shared by all four sorted-subset donors had higher generation probabilities. Naive subsets generally had larger estimated clonotype richness than memory subsets. Because the study included only a small number of donors, the genetic and exposure-history diversity represented was limited.

Using the deep immunoSEQ assay, TCR CDR3 regions were amplified from genomic DNA by multiplex PCR. For each cell subset, the extracted genomic DNA was distributed evenly across all wells of several immunoSEQ 96-well plates, and each plate served as one replicate. For sorted subsets, each replicate PCR was loaded with 200 ng genomic DNA, equivalent to 32,000 or so T cell genomes. Purified libraries were quantified with a Qubit 3.0 fluorometer, sized on a Bioanalyzer 2100, and re-quantified with the KAPA Library Quantification kit. Each immunoSEQ 96-well plate was sequenced on its own single-read 150-cycle Illumina NextSeq 550 flow cell. In the original analysis: Because the immunoSEQ output included only junctional sequences and no quality scores, the filtering could not be the same as the filtering used for full-length reads. To assign V/J genes and CDR3, sequences were annotated against IMGT germline references using PyIR, a Python wrapper for IgBLAST v1.9. Any read was removed if the V/J assignment was weak (E-value above 1e-6), the CDR3 was missing, or the read contained stop codons, out-of-frame junctions, or ambiguous translated residues. V3J clonotypes were defined by identical inferred V gene, J gene, and CDR3 amino acid sequence. To compute the percentage overlap between repertoires, the number of shared unique clonotypes was divided by the size of the smaller repertoire. Three approaches were used to assess repertoire richness: RTK rarefaction, the Chao1 estimator, and Recon v2.1 estimates of unobserved clonotypes. Generation probabilities were computed with OLGA for all TCRbeta clonotypes obtained by the gDNA method from a few donors. TCRdb stores this immuneACCESS table with in-frame sequences only. Part of the clones is absent; in the studies checked, under half of the shortfall reflects unresolved V genes, and no reason is known for the rest. For V, J and clone size, that table is used; D and trimming come from the DNA. Recorded for this sample are about 1.5 million clones; roughly 96% of them occurred a single time. Over 1% of the sample is taken by the ten largest.

A note on this clone: Its cognate antigen has yet to be identified. No much larger clone is present one base from it, and per-base qualities are unavailable.

Healthy HIV-negative adults with no recently reported acute infections or vaccinations were included as donors. Every donor was a Caucasian adult living in Nashville, Tennessee, USA. CD4+ T cells were enriched through magnetic negative selection, after which naive cells were positively selected on CD45RA and the remaining negative fraction served as the memory subset. Blood was obtained by leukapheresis, after which PBMCs were separated by Ficoll-Histopaque density gradient centrifugation and cryopreserved in liquid nitrogen vapor phase. Analytical flow cytometry was used to check the purity and quantity of every magnetically sorted T cell population. From each sorted fraction, genomic DNA was isolated and quantified by UV absorbance on a Nanodrop 2000c. Sequencing was carried out using naive CD4+ T cells sorted from blood. Sample cell subset or site, as interpreted from the label and publication: CD45RA+ positively selected. The sequence was obtained from a man in his thirties or forties in good health.

The sequence in DNA is TGCGCCAGCAGCTTGGGGCAGGTTCATAGCCTCCAAGAGACCCAGTACTTC. Its protein is CASSLGQVHSLQETQYF. The chain was built from TRBV5-1 and TRBJ2-5, with the D gene too uncertain to name. According to the germline V gene, CDR1 reads SGHRS and CDR2 reads YFSETQ. A distance of 16 bases separates the germline ends of V and J, which lose 0 bases and 1 base respectively. The CDR3, cysteine through phenylalanine, is 17 amino acids long. Of all the DNA, just the CDR3 is kept, 51 bases in frame from base 1.